This T cell receptor (beta chain) was recovered during a study of blood T cell repertoires in COVID-19. Only in-frame clones appear in the TCRdb table, and some are missing; sequencing was by immunoSEQ multiplex PCR. In the table there are 150,000 to 200,000 clones, more than 90% of which are singletons. The CDR3 spans 13 residues. The V gene's germline CDR1 is SGHDT and CDR2 YYEEEE. V lost 5 bases and J 4 bases, leaving 12 bases between the germline ends. The V gene is TRBV5-6, the J gene TRBJ1-1; tentative D call: TRBD1 (6 bases). This receptor was identified in a man in his 60s with active or convalescent COVID-19. Sequencing used peripheral blood. The CDR3, as DNA: TGTGCCAGCAGGGGCAGGGGCGCCACTGAAGCTTTCTTT. It specifies CASRGRGATEAFF.